This is a list of T cell receptor beta chains from one sample in a study of CD8+ T cells in alopecia areata. Measured with immunoSEQ multiplex PCR; TCRdb has only the in-frame clones, and not every one. Of some 170,000 clones listed, about 72% are singletons. Here the sequenced sample was CD8+ T cells sorted from blood, taken at week 0. The source of these receptors is a human donor with alopecia areata. CDR3s include the opening cysteine and the closing phenylalanine or tryptophan. The D gene is left open where the match is weak. The size of a clone is reported for some rows only, either as once, few or many, or as a class for expanded clones.

clone_size j_call d_call v_call cdr3_aa cdr3_nt
- TRBJ1-2 TRBD1 TRBV2 CASSRDRSNYGYTF TGTGCCAGCAGCAGGGACAGGTCTAACTATGGCTACACCTTC
- TRBJ2-1 - TRBV30 CAWTPPGNEQFF TGTGCCTGGACTCCCCCAGGCAATGAGCAGTTCTTC
- TRBJ2-7 - TRBV5-6 CASSLSPSLQYF TGTGCCAGCAGCTTGTCCCCATCCCTCCAGTACTTC
few TRBJ1-6 - TRBV30 CAWSGGQPPLHF TGTGCCTGGAGTGGCGGACAGCCACCCCTCCACTTT
- TRBJ2-3 TRBD2 TRBV2 CASILSGGTDTQYF TGTGCCAGCATCTTGAGCGGGGGTACAGATACGCAGTATTTT
- TRBJ1-1 - TRBV9 CASTPPGGGMNTEAFF TGTGCCAGCACCCCCCCTGGGGGTGGCATGAACACTGAAGCTTTCTTT
- TRBJ1-2 - TRBV7-9 CASSSIGTGYGYTF TGTGCCAGCAGCTCGATCGGGACGGGCTATGGCTACACCTTC
- TRBJ2-6 - TRBV13 CASNRPGQQSSGANVLTF TGTGCCAGCAATCGACCGGGACAACAATCCTCTGGGGCCAACGTCCTGACTTTC
- TRBJ1-6 TRBD1 TRBV4-2 CASSQSRDSLNSPLHF TGTGCCAGCAGCCAGTCCCGGGACAGTCTAAATTCACCCCTCCACTTT
- TRBJ2-5 TRBD2 TRBV6-5 CASSYSKRGGRETQYF TGTGCCAGCAGTTACTCGAAGCGGGGGGGCCGAGAGACCCAGTACTTC
- TRBJ1-2 - TRBV4-1 CASSQDTGANYGYTF TGCGCCAGCAGCCAAGATACGGGAGCTAACTATGGCTACACCTTC
- TRBJ2-4 TRBD2 TRBV29-1 CSVAGLAGATAKNIQYF TGCAGCGTTGCTGGACTAGCGGGGGCCACAGCCAAAAACATTCAGTACTTC
- TRBJ2-6 - TRBV18 CASSPRTGHLDSGANVLTF TGTGCCAGCTCACCACGTACAGGGCACCTAGACTCTGGGGCCAACGTCCTGACTTTC
few TRBJ1-1 - TRBV7-9 CASSLSTEAFF TGTGCCAGCAGCTTGTCGACTGAAGCTTTCTTT
few TRBJ2-7 TRBD2 TRBV4-1 CASSQRAGSSYEQYF TGCGCCAGCAGCCAGAGAGCGGGGAGCTCCTACGAGCAGTACTTC
few TRBJ2-3 - TRBV15 CATSSESGSQYF TGTGCCACCAGCTCCGAATCTGGGTCGCAGTATTTT
few TRBJ2-7 - TRBV7-9 CASSPKDSYEQYF TGTGCCAGCAGCCCGAAGGACAGCTACGAGCAGTACTTC
- TRBJ2-1 TRBD1 TRBV7-8 CASSSLGQGIDEQFF TGTGCCAGCAGCTCCTTGGGACAGGGGATCGATGAGCAGTTCTTC
once TRBJ2-5 TRBD1 TRBV7-9 CASRQGASRGETQYF TGTGCCAGCAGGCAGGGGGCGAGCAGGGGAGAGACCCAGTACTTC
- TRBJ2-2 - TRBV13 CASSLPVGGSNTGELFF TGTGCCAGCAGCCTCCCGGTTGGGGGTTCGAACACCGGGGAGCTGTTTTTT
- TRBJ2-5 TRBD2 TRBV9 CASSAGLAGVGYQETQYF TGTGCCAGCAGCGCGGGACTAGCGGGGGTTGGCTACCAAGAGACCCAGTACTTC
few TRBJ2-1 - TRBV30 CAWSVGSGNEQFF TGTGCCTGGAGTGTTGGTAGCGGCAATGAGCAGTTCTTC
- TRBJ2-3 - TRBV2 CAWPPQGGPDTQYF TGTGCCTGGCCCCCGCAAGGGGGGCCAGATACGCAGTATTTT
- TRBJ2-7 - TRBV6-5 CASSYGDTMREQYF TGTGCCAGCAGTTACGGGGACACGATGCGCGAGCAGTACTTC
- TRBJ2-2 - TRBV30 CAWSPGGVTGELFF TGTGCCTGGAGTCCTGGCGGGGTGACCGGGGAGCTGTTTTTT
once TRBJ2-6 - TRBV28 CASSPISGANVLTF TGTGCCAGCAGTCCCATATCTGGGGCCAACGTCCTGACTTTC